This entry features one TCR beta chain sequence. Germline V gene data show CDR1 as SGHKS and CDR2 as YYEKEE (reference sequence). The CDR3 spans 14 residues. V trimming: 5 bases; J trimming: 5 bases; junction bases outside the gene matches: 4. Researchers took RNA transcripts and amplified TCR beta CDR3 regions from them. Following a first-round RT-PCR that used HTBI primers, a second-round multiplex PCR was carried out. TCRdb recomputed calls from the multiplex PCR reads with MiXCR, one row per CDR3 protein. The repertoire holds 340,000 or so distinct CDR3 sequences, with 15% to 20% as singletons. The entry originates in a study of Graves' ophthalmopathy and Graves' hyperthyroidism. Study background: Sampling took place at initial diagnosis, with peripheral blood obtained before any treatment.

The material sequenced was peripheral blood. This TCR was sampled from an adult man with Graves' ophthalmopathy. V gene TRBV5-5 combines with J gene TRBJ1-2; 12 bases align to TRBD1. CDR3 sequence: CASSWDRGLYGYTF. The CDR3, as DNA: TGTGCCAGCAGTTGGGACAGGGGGCTTTATGGCTACACCTTC.